A selection of T cell receptor beta chains follows, all from one sample in a study of cytomegalovirus exposure and HLA in healthy donors. Using immunoSEQ multiplex PCR, the repertoire was profiled, and TCRdb retains in-frame clones only, with some absent. The data hold 150,000 to 200,000 clones, with around 90% observed a single time. Source material: PBMCs. These receptors all stem from a woman younger than 30 in good health and CMV-seropositive. Both conserved end residues are part of each CDR3. Each record gives: CDR3 protein, J gene, V gene.

CDR3: CASSPQGNQPQHF
J: TRBJ1-5
V: TRBV11-2

CDR3: CASSQANRGTEAFF
J: TRBJ1-1
V: TRBV4-1

CDR3: CASGRTGGSLTEAFF
J: TRBJ1-1
V: TRBV2

CDR3: CASSLRSSRDTQYF
J: TRBJ2-3
V: TRBV7-9

CDR3: CASSSVPLAGSSYNEQFF
J: TRBJ2-1
V: TRBV5-1

CDR3: CASRSLGQGGYGYTF
J: TRBJ1-2
V: TRBV27

CDR3: CASSVIAGGSNEQFF
J: TRBJ2-1
V: TRBV6-4

CDR3: CASSYLGQGGYEQYF
J: TRBJ2-7
V: TRBV28

CDR3: CASSLSNNYGYTF
J: TRBJ1-2
V: TRBV5-6

CDR3: CASGPLATSYEQYF
J: TRBJ2-7
V: TRBV11-2

CDR3: CASSLSPSGSSGANVLTF
J: TRBJ2-6
V: TRBV7-2

CDR3: CASRPGGGHEQYF
J: TRBJ2-7
V: TRBV7-6

CDR3: CASSGGTGDFYEQYF
J: TRBJ2-7
V: TRBV9

CDR3: CASSSRGDGLNGYTF
J: TRBJ1-2
V: TRBV7-6

CDR3: CASSHGLAGGAGDQYF
J: TRBJ2-5
V: TRBV4-2

CDR3: CSARSADTQYF
J: TRBJ2-3
V: TRBV20-1

CDR3: CASSRSGASYEQYF
J: TRBJ2-7
V: TRBV11-3

CDR3: CSASTGGSYEQYF
J: TRBJ2-7
V: TRBV29-1

CDR3: CASSELTNNQPQHF
J: TRBJ1-5
V: TRBV2

CDR3: CASSPLAESNTEAFF
J: TRBJ1-1
V: TRBV18

CDR3: CASSQTGGTDTQYF
J: TRBJ2-3
V: TRBV11-1

CDR3: CAWSTYYEQYF
J: TRBJ2-7
V: TRBV30

CDR3: CASNTRGGAGTQYF
J: TRBJ2-5
V: TRBV6-1

CDR3: CASSYPEGTEAFF
J: TRBJ1-1
V: TRBV7-9

CDR3: CASSLTSGGRSGANVLTF
J: TRBJ2-6
V: TRBV7-2

CDR3: CASSSGQGPGANVLTF
J: TRBJ2-6
V: TRBV7-3

CDR3: CASSKPLAGGLDTQYF
J: TRBJ2-3
V: TRBV7-9

CDR3: CASSQIGSSYEQYF
J: TRBJ2-7
V: TRBV5-8

CDR3: CASRPGGPFNQPQHF
J: TRBJ1-5
V: TRBV28